The 31 T cell receptor beta chains presented below share a single source sample, sequenced in a study of identical twins. One entry per CDR3 protein results from TCRdb running MiXCR on the 5' RACE reads. The data contain more than 650,000 distinct CDR3 sequences, less than 7% of them singletons. Sequenced material: naive T cells sorted from blood. All receptors come from a man aged 18 to 30 in good health.

This chain joins TRBV20-1 and TRBJ2-3; D is uncertain. Germline assignment: CDR1 DFQATT and CDR2 SNEGSKA (reference sequence). There are 16 residues in the CDR3. V was shortened by 6 bases and J by 6 bases, with 25 bases between the two germline ends. The CDR3 loop is CSAPIRTRGPPDTQYF. The DNA of the CDR3 is TGCAGTGCCCCAATCCGCACACGTGGTCCCCCGGATACGCAGTATTTT.

CDR3 sequence (DNA): TGCAGTGCTACGGGGACAGAGTTGTACCAAGAGACCCAGTACTTC. This encodes CSATGTELYQETQYF. The J gene is TRBJ2-5, the V gene TRBV20-1, with 7 bases fitting TRBD1. With 4 bases clipped from V and 0 bases from J, the junction kept 8 bases outside the gene matches. This CDR3 contains 15 residues. CDR1 DFQATT and CDR2 SNEGSKA come from the germline V gene (reference sequence).

This clonotype was counted many times. This chain links TRBV5-1 with TRBJ2-7; TRBD1 matches at 9 bases. The trim removed 2 bases at V and 5 bases at J, leaving 8 bases unmatched. The germline V gene encodes CDR1 SGHRS and CDR2 YFSETQ. The CDR3 loop spans 15 amino acids. The CDR3 nucleotides are TGCGCCAGCAGCTTAGCGGGACAGGGCGTCCACGAGCAGTACTTC. Translation gives CASSLAGQGVHEQYF. Full variable domain (rest looked up from reference TRBV5-1 and TRBJ2-7): KAGVTQTPRYLIKTRGQQVTLSCSPISGHRSVSWYQQTPGQGLQFLFEYFSETQRNKGNFPGRFSGRQFSNSRSEMNVSTLELGDSALYLCASSLAGQGVHEQYFGPGTRLTVT.

This clonotype was found many times. The V call is TRBV10-3, the J call TRBJ2-1, with 9 bases matching TRBD2. This CDR3 is built from 15 residues. Germline V gene lookup returns CDR1 ENHRY and CDR2 SYGVKD. J lost 10 bases, V lost 6 bases, and 13 bases had no gene match. The DNA of the CDR3 is TGTGCCATCAGGGAAAATTTAGCGGGAGCGAGGGAGCAGTTCTTC. Protein: CAIRENLAGAREQFF.

This chain joins TRBV7-9 and TRBJ2-7; D remains ambiguous. Trimming left V 1 base short and J 4 bases short, with 5 bases between. This CDR3 has 12 amino acids. The germline V gene has CDR1 SEHNR and CDR2 FQNEAQ (reference sequence). DNA of the CDR3: TGTGCCAGCAGCTTAGTCCCTTACGAGCAGTACGTC. It yields the protein CASSLVPYEQYV.

The table lists this clonotype with many counts. The chain has TRBV20-1 and TRBJ2-3; TRBD2 matches at 8 bases. Germline trimming cut 5 bases from V and 2 bases from J; bases unmatched to any gene: 6. The CDR3 runs to 14 residues. CDR1 and CDR2 from the germline V gene are DFQATT and SNEGSKA (reference sequence). CDR3 nucleotides: TGCAGTGCTGCCACAGCGGGAGTCACAGATACGCAGTATTTT. Amino acid sequence: CSAATAGVTDTQYF.

This clonotype was counted between two and nine times. The V and J genes are TRBV7-2 and TRBJ1-2; D ambiguous. V dropped 2 bases and J dropped 8 bases, with 12 bases sitting between them. In germline, CDR1 is SGHTA, CDR2 FQGNSA. The CDR3 covers 13 residues. The CDR3 reads CASSLNNAAGYTF. In nucleotides, the CDR3 is TGTGCCAGCAGCTTAAATAATGCTGCCGGCTACACCTTC.

This clonotype showed up many times. The rearrangement uses TRBV24-1 and TRBJ2-4; the D gene is possibly TRBD2 (5 bases). This CDR3 comprises 20 residues. Trimming took 8 bases from V and 1 from J, leaving 29 bases between them. Germline V gene sequence: CDR1 KGHDR, CDR2 SFDVKD. The CDR3 here is CATTPPLARANLLAKNIQYF. Here the CDR3 DNA reads TGTGCCACCACCCCGCCCCTTGCGCGGGCAAATCTTCTGGCCAAAAACATTCAGTACTTC.

This clonotype was seen a few times. The chain recombines TRBV5-1 with TRBJ2-2, with 10 bases identical to TRBD2. After removal of 0 bases from V and 4 bases from J, the junction contained 3 bases not matched to a gene. The germline V gene has CDR1 SGHRS and CDR2 YFSETQ. CDR3 length: 16 residues. In nucleotides, the CDR3 is TGCGCCAGCAGCTTGGGACTAGCGGGTCTCACCGGGGAGCTGTTTTTT. Protein product: CASSLGLAGLTGELFF.

This clonotype came up many times. V is TRBV12-3 or TRBV12-4 and J is TRBJ2-7; 7 bases agree with TRBD1. Trimming removed 8 bases from V and 4 bases from J; junction bases left unmatched: 11. The CDR3 runs 14 residues. The CDR3 protein is CASGEMDRRYEQYF. As DNA, the CDR3 is TGTGCCAGCGGAGAGATGGACAGGCGATACGAGCAGTACTTC.

In this sample, this clonotype turned up many times. V usage is TRBV9 and J usage is TRBJ1-6, with unresolved D. Germline V gene sequence: CDR1 SGDLS, CDR2 YYNGEE. The CDR3 spans 14 residues. Trimming cost V 0 bases and J 4 bases, with 5 bases left between them. The CDR3 loop is CASSVAVYNSPLHF. CDR3 sequence (DNA): TGTGCCAGCAGCGTAGCGGTTTATAATTCACCCCTCCACTTT.

This clonotype was seen a few times. The CDR3 DNA is TGTGCCAGCAGTCTCTGTCCGGGGGGACGGCGGCCTTACGAGCAGTACGTC. Its protein is CASSLCPGGRRPYEQYV. The V and J genes are TRBV6-1 and TRBJ2-7; TRBD2 matches at 7 bases. J was trimmed by 4 bases and V by 5 bases; bases with no gene match: 17. Germline V gives CDR1 MNHNS, CDR2 SASEGT. This CDR3 comprises 17 residues.

This clonotype came up a few times. This chain connects TRBV7-8 to TRBJ2-7, with 8 bases fitting TRBD1. Per germline, CDR1 SGHVS and CDR2 FQNEAQ. The CDR3 is 17 amino acids. The V and J ends lost 3 bases and 1 base, in that order; junction bases with no gene match: 11. This CDR3 reads CASSLGDRTYYSYEQYF. The CDR3 nucleotides read TGTGCCAGCAGCTTGGGGGACAGGACTTATTATTCCTACGAGCAGTACTTC. The full variable domain, its missing parts supplied by reference TRBV7-8 and TRBJ2-7, is GAGVSQSPRYKVAKRGQDVALRCDPISGHVSLFWYQQALGQGPEFLTYFQNEAQLDKSGLPSDRFFAERPEGSVSTLKIQRTQQEDSAVYLCASSLGDRTYYSYEQYFGPGTRLTVT.

J is TRBJ2-1 and V is TRBV24-1; no clear D. CDR3 length: 14 amino acids. Germline V gene sequence: CDR1 KGHDR, CDR2 SFDVKD. V was shortened by 5 bases and J by 5 bases, with 12 bases between the two germline ends. The CDR3 coding sequence is TGTGCCACCAGTGCCGGGCGAACCAACAATGAGCAGTTCTTC. Protein product: CATSAGRTNNEQFF.

This clonotype was recorded many times. The V gene is TRBV28, the J gene TRBJ2-7; possible D gene TRBD1, 6 bases. The CDR3 runs to 14 residues. Deletions cut 4 bases from V and 3 bases from J, with 13 bases between. Germline V lookup: CDR1 MDHEN, CDR2 SYDVKM. CDR3 in DNA: TGTGCCAGCAGTTCGTTGGGGGCGAACTACGAGCAGTACTTC. This sequence encodes CASSSLGANYEQYF.

This clonotype came up many times. The CDR3 DNA reads as TGCAGTGCGCACCTAGCGGGAGGTGGGCGAGAGACCCAGTACTTC. Translation gives CSAHLAGGGRETQYF. V gene TRBV20-1 combines with J gene TRBJ2-5; 11 bases are a match to TRBD2. Germline V CDR1 and CDR2: DFQATT, SNEGSKA (reference sequence). Trimming took 6 bases from V and 4 from J; bases not matched to a gene: 10. The CDR3 covers 15 residues.

This clonotype came up many times. The genes are TRBV28 and TRBJ2-4; weak D call: TRBD1 (5 bases). Germline CDR1 reads MDHEN; CDR2 reads SYDVKM. Trimming left V 5 bases short and J 4 bases short, with 9 bases between. This CDR3 comprises 13 residues. CDR3 nucleotide sequence: TGTGCCAGCAGTCGACGACAGAAAAACATTCAGTACTTC. Residues: CASSRRQKNIQYF.

This clonotype was detected many times. CDR3 sequence reads: CAYRTPTDFFF. The CDR3 DNA reads as TGTGCCTACCGGACACCGACCGATTTTTTCTTT. The chain couples TRBV10-3 to TRBJ1-1, with D possibly TRBD1 on 5 matching bases. The CDR3 spans 11 residues. Germline CDR1 ENHRY, CDR2 SYGVKD. Trimming pared 11 bases from V and 13 bases from J, leaving 20 bases between.

The table lists this clonotype with many counts. J is TRBJ2-4 and V is TRBV5-6; TRBD2 matches at 14 bases. The CDR3 loop spans 16 amino acids. V lost 4 bases to trimming and J lost 6 bases; unmatched junction nucleotides: 6. Germline V lookup: CDR1 SGHDT, CDR2 YYEEEE. In DNA, the CDR3 is TGTGCCAGCAGCATCCGACTAGCGGGAGGGGGAAACATTCAGTACTTC. This sequence encodes CASSIRLAGGGNIQYF.

This clonotype showed up many times. CDR3 protein: CASRTGSSGNTIYF. The DNA of the CDR3 is TGTGCCAGCAGGACAGGGAGCTCTGGAAACACCATATATTTT. V and J are TRBV12-3 or TRBV12-4 and TRBJ1-3, with 7 bases that match TRBD1. V gave up 6 bases and J gave up 0 bases; unmatched junction bases: 2. CDR3 size: 14 residues.

This clonotype was counted many times. V and J are TRBV2 and TRBJ2-3; tentatively, D is TRBD2 (5 bases). This CDR3 has 14 residues. Trimming left V 8 bases short and J 0 bases short, with 12 bases between. Germline-derived CDR1 and CDR2 are SNHLY and FYNNEI. CDR3 DNA sequence: TGTGCCAGCCGCCTACTAGTGAGCACAGATACGCAGTATTTT. Its protein is CASRLLVSTDTQYF.

This clonotype occurred a few times. This rearrangement joins TRBV6-1 to TRBJ1-4, with D possibly being TRBD1 (5 bases). The V and J ends lost 6 bases and 3 bases respectively, with 11 bases between them. Looked up from germline, CDR1 is MNHNS and CDR2 is SASEGT. This CDR3 has 14 residues. The DNA for the CDR3 is TGTGCCAGCAGACCACAGGCTGCTAATGAAAAACTGTTTTTT. Its protein product is CASRPQAANEKLFF.

This clonotype was counted between two and nine times. V and J are TRBV18 and TRBJ2-1; D is tentatively TRBD1 or TRBD2 (6 bases each). Trimming pared 1 base from V and 0 bases from J, leaving 13 bases between. CDR3 length equals 17 residues. Germline V gives CDR1 KGHSH, CDR2 LQKENI. The CDR3 sequence is CASSPLGGKSSYNEQFF. As DNA, the CDR3 is TGTGCCAGCTCACCACTGGGGGGCAAAAGCTCCTACAATGAGCAGTTCTTC.

This clonotype was seen repeatedly, ten times or more. The J gene is TRBJ2-7, the V gene TRBV6-2 or TRBV6-3; TRBD1 matches 8 bases. Germline loops: CDR1 MNHEY, CDR2 SVGEGT. V was pared by 6 bases and J by 5 bases, with 3 bases of the junction left unmatched. This CDR3 has 12 residues. The CDR3 DNA reads as TGTGCCAGCAGACGGACAGGGAACGAGCAGTACTTC. Amino acids: CASRRTGNEQYF.

This clonotype was counted only a few times. The CDR3 region is CASSSDTSSYNEQFF. The CDR3 DNA follows: TGTGCCAGCAGCTCGGACACATCCTCCTACAATGAGCAGTTCTTC. This chain joins TRBV5-4 and TRBJ2-1; the D gene is possibly TRBD1 (5 bases). The germline V gene encodes CDR1 SGHNT and CDR2 YYREEE (reference sequence). Trimming removed 3 bases at V and 0 bases at J, with 10 bases between. This CDR3 region has 15 residues.

This clonotype showed up just a few times. The chain has TRBV5-1 and TRBJ2-5; 7 positions match TRBD1. With V trimmed by 7 bases and J by 3 bases, 9 bases remained unmatched. The germline gives CDR1 SGHRS, CDR2 YFSETQ. The CDR3 spans 14 residues. The CDR3 bases are TGCGCCAGCTATCTGACAGGGAGCGAAGAGACCCAGTACTTC. This sequence encodes CASYLTGSEETQYF. Full variable domain (missing parts from reference TRBV5-1 and TRBJ2-5): KAGVTQTPRYLIKTRGQQVTLSCSPISGHRSVSWYQQTPGQGLQFLFEYFSETQRNKGNFPGRFSGRQFSNSRSEMNVSTLELGDSALYLCASYLTGSEETQYFGPGTRLLVL.

This clonotype was counted ten times or more. This chain joins TRBV29-1 and TRBJ2-1; D gene ambiguous. Germline V gene data show CDR1 as SQVTM and CDR2 as ANQGSEA. V gave up 3 bases and J gave up 11 bases, with 2 bases separating them. This CDR3 spans 8 amino acids. The CDR3 bases are TGCAGCGTTGAGAAGCAGTTCTTC. Translation gives CSVEKQFF.

This clonotype has ten or more counts. V gene TRBV6-5 combines with J gene TRBJ1-4; 7 bases agree with TRBD1. The CDR3 is 12 residues long. V shed 3 bases, J shed 11 bases, and the junction held 3 bases outside the gene matches. Per the germline V gene, CDR1 is MNHEY and CDR2 is SVGAGI. This chain's CDR3 is CASSYQGEKLFF. CDR3 DNA: TGTGCCAGCAGTTATCAGGGGGAGAAACTGTTTTTT.

The chain couples TRBV28 to TRBJ1-1; D call uncertain. Germline CDR1 MDHEN, CDR2 SYDVKM. Trimming stripped 4 bases from V and 6 bases from J, with 9 bases between. The CDR3 extends over 12 amino acids. The CDR3 loop reads CASSWGWAEAFF. CDR3 sequence (DNA): TGTGCCAGCAGTTGGGGTTGGGCTGAAGCTTTCTTT. Filled out from reference TRBV28 and TRBJ1-1, the complete variable domain reads DVKVTQSSRYLVKRTGEKVFLECVQDMDHENMFWYRQDPGLGLRLIYFSYDVKMKEKGDIPEGYSVSREKKERFSLILESASTNQTSMYLCASSWGWAEAFFGQGTRLTVV.

This clonotype showed up many times. V gene TRBV6-1 combines with J gene TRBJ2-1, with 11 positions matching TRBD2. CDR1 is MNHNS and CDR2 is SASEGT in the germline V gene. The CDR3 spans 12 residues. Trimming removed 7 bases from V and 12 bases from J; junction bases left unmatched: 5. CDR3 sequence (DNA): TGTGCCAGCACCCCGCTAGCGGGAGGGCAGTTCTTC. This translates into CASTPLAGGQFF.

The sample holds many counts of this clonotype. This chain links TRBV9 with TRBJ2-3; 9 nucleotides match TRBD1. Trimming removed 3 bases from V and 6 bases from J; junction bases left unmatched: 14. Germline V gene lookup returns CDR1 SGDLS and CDR2 YYNGEE. This CDR3 contains 17 residues. The CDR3 protein is CASSANPGTGTVDTQYF. The CDR3 coding sequence is TGTGCCAGCAGCGCGAACCCCGGGACAGGGACGGTGGATACGCAGTATTTT.